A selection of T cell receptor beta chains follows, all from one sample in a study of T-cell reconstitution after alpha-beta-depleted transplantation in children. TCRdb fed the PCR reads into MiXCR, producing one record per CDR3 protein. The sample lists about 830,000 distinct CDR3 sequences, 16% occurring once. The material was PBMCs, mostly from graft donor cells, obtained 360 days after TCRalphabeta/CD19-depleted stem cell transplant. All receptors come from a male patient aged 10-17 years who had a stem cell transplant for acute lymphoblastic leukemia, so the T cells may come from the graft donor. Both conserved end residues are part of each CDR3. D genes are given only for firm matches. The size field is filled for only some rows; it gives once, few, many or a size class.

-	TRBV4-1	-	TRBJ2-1	TGCGCCAGCAGCCAAGCTAATAGGGGGATCCGCAATGAGCAGTTCTTC	CASSQANRGIRNEQFF
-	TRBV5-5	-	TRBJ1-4	TGTGCCAGCAGCTTGGCCCTAGTGGAGTCTTCATCACTGGAACTGTTTTTT	CASSLALVESSSLELFF
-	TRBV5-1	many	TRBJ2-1	TGCGCCAGCAGCTCCCGGACGGCCTCCTACAATGAGCAGTTCTTC	CASSSRTASYNEQFF
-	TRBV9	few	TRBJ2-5	TGTGCCAGCAGCGTACAAGGTACAGGGCTGAGGGAGACCCAGTACTTC	CASSVQGTGLRETQYF
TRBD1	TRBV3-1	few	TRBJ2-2	TGTGCCAGCAGCCTCCGACCGAGGACAGGAGAACCCGGGGAGCTGTTTTTT	CASSLRPRTGEPGELFF
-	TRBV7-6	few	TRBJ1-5	TGTGCCAGCAGCTCAAGACCCCTAGGGCCCCAGCATTTT	CASSSRPLGPQHF
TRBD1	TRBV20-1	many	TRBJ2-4	TGCAGTGCCAGACAGGGGGATGGCAAAAACATTCAGTACTTC	CSARQGDGKNIQYF
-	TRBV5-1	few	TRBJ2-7	TGCGCCAGCAGCTTGGCGACTACCGGCGGGGACGAGCAGTACTTC	CASSLATTGGDEQYF
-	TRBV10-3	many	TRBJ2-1	TGTGCCGCTACACCGGACCCTAATTGGCAGTTCTTC	CAATPDPNWQFF
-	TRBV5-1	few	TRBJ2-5	TGCGCCAGCAGCTTGTTAGGTCCCCAAGAGACCCAGTACTTC	CASSLLGPQETQYF
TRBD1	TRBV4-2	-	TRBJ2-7	TGTGCCAGCAGCCATGGGGACAGTAACTACGAGCAGTACTTC	CASSHGDSNYEQYF
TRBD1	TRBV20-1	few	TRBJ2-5	TGCAGTGCTAGAGACAGGGGGCGAGAGACCCAGTACTTC	CSARDRGRETQYF
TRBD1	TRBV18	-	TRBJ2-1	TGTGCCAGCTCAGGACAGGGGGGCAATGAGCAGTTCTTC	CASSGQGGNEQFF
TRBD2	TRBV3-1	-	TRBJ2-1	TGTGCCAGCAGCCAACGCAGCGGGAGGGCTGGGAATGAGCAGTTCTTC	CASSQRSGRAGNEQFF
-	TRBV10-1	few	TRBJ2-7	TGCGCCAGCAGTGAGGGGACCAACTCCTACGAGCAGTACTTC	CASSEGTNSYEQYF
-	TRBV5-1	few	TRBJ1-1	TGCGCCAGCAGCTTGGAGGGGGGGGGCTTGGAAGCTTTCTTT	CASSLEGGGLEAFF
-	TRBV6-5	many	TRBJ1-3	TGTGCCAGCAGTTACGAAGGAAAGGGAAACACCATATATTTT	CASSYEGKGNTIYF
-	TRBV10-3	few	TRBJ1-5	TGTGCCATCAGTGAGTCGCCAGGGGAAATTAGCAATCAGCCCCAGCATTTT	CAISESPGEISNQPQHF
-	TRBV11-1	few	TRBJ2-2	TGTGCCAGCAGCGTACGACCGGGCCCCAGGGCCGGGGAGCTGTTTTTT	CASSVRPGPRAGELFF
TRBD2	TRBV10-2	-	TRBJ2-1	TGCGCCAGCAACCTTATGGCGGTAGCGGGAGGTCACCAGACGCAGTTCTTC	CASNLMAVAGGHQTQFF
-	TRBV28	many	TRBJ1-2	TGTGCCAGCAGTTCCAAAGGGGCTGGCTACACCTTC	CASSSKGAGYTF
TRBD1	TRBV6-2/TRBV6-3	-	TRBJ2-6	TGTGCCAGCAGTTATAAACGCCCGGGACAGGGTGTACGCGGGGCCAACGTCCTGACTTTC	CASSYKRPGQGVRGANVLTF
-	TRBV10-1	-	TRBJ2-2	TGCGCCACCTCGAAGGGCAGAAACACCGGGGAGCTGTTTTTT	CATSKGRNTGELFF
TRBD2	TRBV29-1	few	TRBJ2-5	TGCAGCGTTGATTTGGCTAGCGGGAGGGCTGAGACCCAGTACTTC	CSVDLASGRAETQYF
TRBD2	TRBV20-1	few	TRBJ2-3	TGCAGTGCAATAGCGGGAGCCTACACAGATACGCAGTATTTT	CSAIAGAYTDTQYF
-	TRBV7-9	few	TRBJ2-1	TGTGCCAGCAGGTCTCCAGGGGCGGGGTCCTACAATGAGCAGTTCTTC	CASRSPGAGSYNEQFF
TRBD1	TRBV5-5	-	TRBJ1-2	TGTGCCAGCAGCTTCGGCCAGGGGGTTTATGGCTACACCTTC	CASSFGQGVYGYTF
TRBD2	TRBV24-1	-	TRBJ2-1	TGTGCCACCAGTGAGCGGACTAGGGGCAATGAGCAGTTCTTC	CATSERTRGNEQFF
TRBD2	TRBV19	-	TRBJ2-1	TGTGCCAGTAGTTCCGGGACTAGCGGGAGATATGAGCAGTTCTTC	CASSSGTSGRYEQFF
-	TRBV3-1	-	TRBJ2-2	TGTGCCAGCAGCCTCCCGAAAACCGGGGAGCTGTTTTTT	CASSLPKTGELFF
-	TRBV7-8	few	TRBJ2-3	TGTGCCAGCAGCTTACCTCCCGGGCCGAGTAGCACAGATACGCAGTATTTT	CASSLPPGPSSTDTQYF
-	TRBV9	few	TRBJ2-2	TGTGCCAGCAACCTTGGGCCGGATTCGGCCGGGGAGCTGTTTTTT	CASNLGPDSAGELFF
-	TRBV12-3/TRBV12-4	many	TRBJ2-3	TGTGCCAGCAGCCCGAGGGGCGACGGCGCAGATACGCAGTATTTT	CASSPRGDGADTQYF
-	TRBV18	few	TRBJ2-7	TGTGCCAGCTCACCTCTACTACTCGGACGGAGCAACGAGCAGTACTTC	CASSPLLLGRSNEQYF
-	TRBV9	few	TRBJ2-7	TGTGCCAGCAGCGTAGTCCCAACTACCGCCCCCTACGAGCAGTACTTC	CASSVVPTTAPYEQYF
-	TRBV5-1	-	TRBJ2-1	TGCGCCAGCAGCACCGCACAGGGTACAACATACAATGAGCAGTTCTTC	CASSTAQGTTYNEQFF
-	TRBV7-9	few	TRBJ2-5	TGTGCCAGCAGCTCCAGGGTCACAAGAGAGACCCAGTACTTC	CASSSRVTRETQYF
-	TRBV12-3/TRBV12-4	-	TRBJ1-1	TGTGCCAGCAGTTTACTGAGTGAAGCTTTCTTT	CASSLLSEAFF
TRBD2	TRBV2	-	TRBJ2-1	TGTGCCAGCAGTGAAGCGCCGCGGGAGACCGATGAGCAGTTCTTC	CASSEAPRETDEQFF
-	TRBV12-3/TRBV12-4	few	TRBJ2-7	TGTGCCAGCAGGCCGGACTACCACGAGCAGTACTTC	CASRPDYHEQYF
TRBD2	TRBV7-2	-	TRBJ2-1	TGTGCCAGCAGCGCAAGGGGACTAGTGAGTGAGCAGTTCTTC	CASSARGLVSEQFF
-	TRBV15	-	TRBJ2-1	TGTGCCACCAGCAGAGACATCGGGACGTCGGGCTCCGCCAATGAGCAGTTCTTC	CATSRDIGTSGSANEQFF
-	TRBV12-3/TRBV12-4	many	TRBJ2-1	TGTGCCAGCAGTTTTGTTGGCGATGAGCAGTTCTTC	CASSFVGDEQFF
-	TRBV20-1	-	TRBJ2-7	TGCAGTGCTAGAGATTCGCCGGGACCGACTGTATATTACGAGCAGTACTTC	CSARDSPGPTVYYEQYF